One TCR beta chain is described in this entry. Data came from immunoSEQ multiplex PCR; TCRdb stores just in-frame clones and leaves some out. The repertoire holds around 180,000 clones, with 85% to 95% as singletons. The data were obtained in a study of control samples from healthy donors and cancer patients. The sequence was obtained from a woman under 30 in good health. Material: blood.

CDR3 DNA sequence: TGCGCCAGCAGCTCTTGGGGGCAGAAGAACACTGAAGCTTTCTTT. It yields the protein CASSSWGQKNTEAFF. The rearrangement links TRBV5-1 to TRBJ1-1; TRBD1 might be the D (6 bases). Germline values: CDR1 SGHRS, CDR2 YFSETQ. This CDR3 comprises 15 residues. Trimming removed 3 bases from V and 1 base from J, with 13 bases in between.